The 31 T cell receptor beta chains below all came from one sample that was sequenced in a study of response to subunit inactivated influenza vaccine. TCRdb called the RT-PCR reads again in MiXCR, with one record for every CDR3 protein. Of around 520,000 distinct CDR3 sequences listed, 10% to 15% are singletons. This specimen consisted of PBMCs from blood, obtained on the day of vaccination. The receptor source for this set is a man aged 50 to 60 who received an inactivated influenza vaccine.

Comment on this clonotype: It may be a read error: a sequence one base away is much more abundant. The CDR3 DNA is TGTGCCAGCAGAGGAGTAGTCGGGGAGCTGTCTTTT. Protein product: CASRGVVGELSF. V usage is TRBV7-9 and J usage is TRBJ2-2, with D perhaps matching TRBD2 (5 bases). CDR3 length: 12 residues. Germline-derived CDR1 and CDR2 are SEHNR and FQNEAQ (reference sequence).

This clonotype was seen a handful of times. The chain employs TRBV11-2 and TRBJ1-4; TRBD1 might be the D (6 bases). Germline V gene data show CDR1 as SGHAT and CDR2 as FQNNGV. Trimming took 1 base from V and 5 from J, leaving 11 bases between them. This CDR3 is built from 15 residues. For the CDR3, the DNA is TGTGCCAGCAGCTTAGGGTCAGGGGCCAATGAAAAACTGTTTTTT. Translation gives CASSLGSGANEKLFF.

The chain recombines TRBV3-1 with TRBJ1-1, with TRBD1 as a possible D gene (6 bases). CDR3 length: 17 amino acids. Germline values: CDR1 LGHDT, CDR2 YNNKEL (reference sequence). Trimming took off 3 bases at V and 0 bases at J, with 17 bases between the two ends. CDR3 sequence: CASSHRGGTSMNTEAFF. In DNA form, the CDR3 reads TGTGCCAGCAGCCACCGTGGCGGGACAAGCATGAACACTGAAGCTTTCTTT.

This clonotype was counted ten times or more. The chain employs TRBV10-3 and TRBJ2-7, with D perhaps TRBD1 or TRBD2 (5 bases each). Trimming cost V 0 bases and J 0 bases, with 18 bases left between them. CDR1 and CDR2 from the germline V gene are ENHRY and SYGVKD. CDR3 length: 18 residues. The CDR3 loop reads CAISESPKGPLNSYEQYF. In nucleotides, the CDR3 is TGTGCCATCAGTGAGTCCCCTAAGGGACCCTTAAACTCCTACGAGCAGTACTTC.

This clonotype was seen many times. The V call is TRBV12-3 or TRBV12-4, the J call TRBJ1-2; D is perhaps TRBD1 (5 bases). V lost 3 bases to trimming and J lost 3 bases, with 8 bases between them. The CDR3 is 13 residues long. CDR3 DNA: TGTGCCAGCAGTTTCCTGGGGGACTATGGCTACACCTTC. Translation: CASSFLGDYGYTF.

This clonotype was seen only a few times. The V and J genes are TRBV3-1 and TRBJ2-5; D call uncertain. The V gene lost 2 bases and the J gene lost 2 bases, with 12 bases spanning the gap. Germline V gives CDR1 LGHDT, CDR2 YNNKEL (reference sequence). There are 15 residues in the CDR3. The CDR3 coding sequence is TGTGCCAGCAGCCAAAAAGTCGGACGACAAGAGACCCAGTACTTC. Translated, it gives CASSQKVGRQETQYF.

This clonotype appeared many times. CDR3 DNA: TGTGCCAGCAGCCCTACAGGGAGTCACGCTTTCTTT. Translating it yields CASSPTGSHAFF. The chain carries TRBV28 and TRBJ1-1; weak D call: TRBD1 (6 bases). CDR1 is MDHEN and CDR2 is SYDVKM in the germline V gene. The CDR3 sequence is 12 residues long. The V end lost 6 bases, the J end lost 11 bases, and 16 bases lay between the germline ends.

The chain couples TRBV20-1 to TRBJ2-1, with a possible D match to TRBD1 (6 bases). The V gene's germline CDR1 is DFQATT and CDR2 SNEGSKA (reference sequence). Trimming removed 6 bases from V and 1 base from J, with 16 bases in between. The CDR3 length is 15 residues. The CDR3 here is CSAPTGLGSYNEQFF. The CDR3 DNA reads as TGCAGTGCCCCTACAGGGTTGGGGTCCTACAATGAGCAGTTCTTC.

This clonotype has a handful of counts. The V gene is TRBV30, the J gene TRBJ2-7; D uncertain. Per germline, CDR1 GTSNPN and CDR2 SVGIG (reference sequence). Trimming took off 2 bases at V and 6 bases at J, with 14 bases between the two ends. This CDR3 region has 13 residues. The CDR3 reads CAWSKARRGEQYF. As DNA, the CDR3 is TGTGCCTGGAGTAAAGCCCGGAGAGGCGAGCAGTACTTC. The full variable domain, its missing parts supplied by reference TRBV30 and TRBJ2-7, is SQTIHQWPATLVQPVGSPLSLECTVEGTSNPNLYWYRQAAGRGLQLLFYSVGIGQISSEVPQNLSASRPQDRQFILSSKKLLLSDSGFYLCAWSKARRGEQYFGPGTRLTVT.

The sample holds a few counts of this clonotype. The chain employs TRBV20-1 and TRBJ2-4; TRBD2 aligns across 8 bases. After removal of 3 bases from V and 0 bases from J, the junction contained 7 bases not matched to a gene. The CDR3 extends over 16 amino acids. Germline values: CDR1 DFQATT, CDR2 SNEGSKA (reference sequence). The CDR3 region has the DNA TGCAGTGCTAGTGGTATAGCGGGGACAGCCAAAAACATTCAGTACTTC. The encoded protein is CSASGIAGTAKNIQYF.

This chain links TRBV7-2 with TRBJ2-7; D gene ambiguous. The CDR3 extends over 13 amino acids. Per germline, CDR1 SGHTA and CDR2 FQGNSA. V lost 1 base to trimming and J lost 3 bases, with 7 bases between them. The CDR3 DNA sequence: TGTGCCAGCAGCTTAGTTGATAACTACGAGCAGTACTTC. This translates into CASSLVDNYEQYF.

This clonotype came up a few times. The chain employs TRBV15 and TRBJ2-7; D remains ambiguous. Per germline, CDR1 LNHNV and CDR2 YYDKDF (reference sequence). V lost 4 bases and J 3 bases, leaving 10 bases between the germline ends. This CDR3 has 13 amino acids. The CDR3 region is CATSMEVNYEQYF. The CDR3 bases are TGTGCCACCAGCATGGAAGTAAACTACGAGCAGTACTTC.

This clonotype has just a few counts. V gene TRBV20-1 combines with J gene TRBJ2-1; D might be TRBD2 (6 bases). Trimming pared 6 bases from V and 1 base from J, leaving 13 bases between. This CDR3 has 14 residues. Germline values: CDR1 DFQATT, CDR2 SNEGSKA (reference sequence). The CDR3 DNA sequence: TGCAGTGCACAAGGAGGGGCGTCCTACAATGAGCAGTTCTTC. This encodes CSAQGGASYNEQFF.

The genes are TRBV20-1 and TRBJ1-5; TRBD1 matches at 9 bases. The assigned J gene may be wrong: the sequence end matches TRBJ2-3 better. Germline V gene data show CDR1 as DFQATT and CDR2 as SNEGSKA (reference sequence). The CDR3 extends over 13 amino acids. Here the CDR3 reads CSAKQGANQPQYF. In DNA form, the CDR3 reads TGCAGTGCTAAACAGGGGGCGAATCAGCCCCAGTATTTT.

The chain has TRBV5-1 and TRBJ2-2; TRBD2 aligns across 7 bases. Germline CDR1 is SGHRS and CDR2 is YFSETQ. The CDR3 covers 16 residues. V trimming: 0 bases; J trimming: 1 base; junction bases outside the gene matches: 3. Here the CDR3 DNA reads TGCGCCAGCAGCTTGGGGGCTAGCGGGAACACCGGGGAGCTGTTTTTT. Translating gives CASSLGASGNTGELFF.

This clonotype has a handful of counts. The V gene is TRBV18, the J gene TRBJ2-5, with a possible D match to TRBD1 (6 bases). Germline CDR1 is KGHSH and CDR2 is LQKENI. The V end was cut by 3 bases, the J end by 3 bases, with 8 bases between. The CDR3 has 13 amino acids. CDR3 in amino acids: CASSPNREETQYF. The DNA for the CDR3 is TGTGCCAGCTCACCCAACAGGGAAGAGACCCAGTACTTC.

This chain links TRBV9 with TRBJ1-1; no reliable D call. The CDR3 totals 13 residues. V gave up 0 bases and J gave up 2 bases, with 5 bases separating them. Germline CDR1 SGDLS, CDR2 YYNGEE. The CDR3 DNA reads as TGTGCCAGCAGCGTAGGCGACAACACTGAAGCTTTCTTT. This encodes CASSVGDNTEAFF.

This clonotype was counted many times. The chain couples TRBV7-2 to TRBJ2-1; TRBD2 matches at 13 bases. With V trimmed by 8 bases and J by 7 bases, 8 bases remained unmatched. The germline gives CDR1 SGHTA, CDR2 FQGNSA. The CDR3 extends over 15 amino acids. CDR3 in DNA: TGTGCCAGCGCCCAGGGACTAGCGGGAAAGAATGAGCAGTTCTTC. This codes for CASAQGLAGKNEQFF.

This clonotype was picked up many times. The chain recombines TRBV3-1 with TRBJ2-2; no definite D call. The germline CDR1 and CDR2 sequences are LGHDT and YNNKEL (reference sequence). The CDR3 spans 12 residues. Trimming took off 6 bases at V and 3 bases at J, with 5 bases between the two ends. In DNA, the CDR3 is TGTGCCAGCAGGACGTACACCGGGGAGCTGTTTTTT. This gives the protein CASRTYTGELFF.

This clonotype has ten or more counts. The chain couples TRBV20-1 to TRBJ1-3; tentative D call: TRBD1 (5 bases). From germline, CDR1 is DFQATT and CDR2 SNEGSKA (reference sequence). Trimming took 6 bases from V and 1 from J, leaving 10 bases between them. The CDR3 length is 13 residues. CDR3 bases: TGCAGTGCCAGGGCCGGATCTGGAAACACCATATATTTT. It encodes CSARAGSGNTIYF.

The chain joins TRBV12-3 or TRBV12-4 to TRBJ1-2; TRBD1 matches at 7 bases. Trimming cost V 3 bases and J 8 bases; bases outside gene matches: 9. The CDR3 contains 14 residues. The DNA for the CDR3 is TGTGCCAGCAGTTTTCAATTAAGGGGGCAGGGCTACACCTTC. Amino acid sequence: CASSFQLRGQGYTF.

This clonotype came up a few times. The V and J genes are TRBV20-1 and TRBJ1-1; D remains ambiguous. The V gene's germline CDR1 is DFQATT and CDR2 SNEGSKA (reference sequence). This CDR3 region has 11 residues. The V gene lost 1 base and the J gene lost 5 bases, with 5 bases spanning the gap. Here the CDR3 reads CSARAQTEAFF. The CDR3 DNA is TGCAGTGCTAGAGCTCAGACTGAAGCTTTCTTT.

The table lists this clonotype with many counts. The chain recombines TRBV28 with TRBJ2-5, with 8 bases aligning to TRBD1. J gave up 5 bases and V 4 bases, and 12 bases lay outside the gene matches. Germline V gene sequence: CDR1 MDHEN, CDR2 SYDVKM. This CDR3 comprises 16 residues. The CDR3 region is CASSSGTGELGETQYF. CDR3 bases: TGTGCCAGCAGTTCGGGGACAGGCGAGCTCGGTGAGACCCAGTACTTC.

The V and J genes are TRBV20-1 and TRBJ2-5, with D perhaps TRBD1 or TRBD2 (7 bases each). Deletions cut 7 bases from V and 6 bases from J, with 15 bases between. Germline CDR1 and CDR2: DFQATT and SNEGSKA (reference sequence). CDR3 length: 12 amino acids. CDR3 coding DNA: TGCAGTGGGGTCCAGGGGGGGCAGACCCAGTACTTC. It is translated as CSGVQGGQTQYF.

CDR3 region: CASGLDGREISYEQYF. The CDR3 DNA is TGTGCTAGTGGTTTGGACGGGAGGGAAATATCCTACGAGCAGTACTTC. The chain has TRBV12-5 and TRBJ2-7; 8 bases match TRBD2. Trimming cost V 1 base and J 1 base; bases outside gene matches: 6. Looked up from germline, CDR1 is LGHNT and CDR2 is FRNRAP. The CDR3 runs to 16 residues.

As regards this clonotype: The junction and the germline gene differ at one end; a read error may be behind it. The V gene is TRBV7-9, the J gene TRBJ2-7; D possibly matches TRBD1 or TRBD2 (5 bases each). The CDR3 has 17 amino acids. CDR1 SEHNR and CDR2 FQNEAQ come from the germline V gene (reference sequence). In DNA form, the CDR3 reads TGTGCCATCAGCCCGTTGCCCCTCGAGGGGATTCACGACGAGCAGTACTTC. It encodes CAISPLPLEGIHDEQYF.

The CDR3 DNA is TGCGCCAGCAGCCACGTACTAGCAAAGTCGTTGAATGAGCAGTTCTTC. This sequence encodes CASSHVLAKSLNEQFF. J is TRBJ2-1 and V is TRBV4-3; weak D call: TRBD2 (6 bases). There are 16 residues in the CDR3. V dropped 3 bases and J dropped 7 bases, with 19 bases sitting between them. In germline, CDR1 is LGHNA, CDR2 YSLEER.

The V call is TRBV11-2, the J call TRBJ2-1, with D maybe TRBD2 (6 bases). The CDR3 is 17 residues long. Trimming pared 1 base from V and 0 bases from J, leaving 13 bases between. Germline V gene lookup returns CDR1 SGHAT and CDR2 FQNNGV. Here the CDR3 DNA reads TGTGCCAGCAGCTTAGGAAGACTAGGGCCCTCCTACAATGAGCAGTTCTTC. Encoded protein: CASSLGRLGPSYNEQFF.

This clonotype occurred many times. V and J are TRBV7-2 and TRBJ1-5; 7 bases are a match to TRBD1. The CDR3 runs to 12 residues. The V and J ends lost 5 bases and 9 bases, in that order; junction bases with no gene match: 4. Per the germline V gene, CDR1 is SGHTA and CDR2 is FQGNSA. CDR3 coding DNA: TGTGCCAGCAGCGACAGGGCGCGGCCCCAGCATTTT. As protein: CASSDRARPQHF.

This clonotype was found many times. J is TRBJ2-3 and V is TRBV28; D might be TRBD1 (6 bases). This CDR3 is 15 amino acids long. The V and J ends lost 3 bases and 4 bases respectively, with 14 bases between them. Germline values: CDR1 MDHEN, CDR2 SYDVKM. CDR3 sequence reads: CASSFWQGIADTQYF. The CDR3 DNA follows: TGTGCCAGCAGTTTCTGGCAGGGGATCGCAGATACGCAGTATTTT.

The V gene is TRBV28, the J gene TRBJ2-2, with D perhaps TRBD1 (7 bases). CDR1 and CDR2 from the germline V gene are MDHEN and SYDVKM. V was cut by 7 bases and J by 2 bases, with 14 bases left in between. The CDR3 is 15 residues long. CDR3 in amino acids: CASNQGGANTGELFF. CDR3 in DNA: TGTGCCAGCAACCAGGGGGGCGCAAACACCGGGGAGCTGTTTTTT.